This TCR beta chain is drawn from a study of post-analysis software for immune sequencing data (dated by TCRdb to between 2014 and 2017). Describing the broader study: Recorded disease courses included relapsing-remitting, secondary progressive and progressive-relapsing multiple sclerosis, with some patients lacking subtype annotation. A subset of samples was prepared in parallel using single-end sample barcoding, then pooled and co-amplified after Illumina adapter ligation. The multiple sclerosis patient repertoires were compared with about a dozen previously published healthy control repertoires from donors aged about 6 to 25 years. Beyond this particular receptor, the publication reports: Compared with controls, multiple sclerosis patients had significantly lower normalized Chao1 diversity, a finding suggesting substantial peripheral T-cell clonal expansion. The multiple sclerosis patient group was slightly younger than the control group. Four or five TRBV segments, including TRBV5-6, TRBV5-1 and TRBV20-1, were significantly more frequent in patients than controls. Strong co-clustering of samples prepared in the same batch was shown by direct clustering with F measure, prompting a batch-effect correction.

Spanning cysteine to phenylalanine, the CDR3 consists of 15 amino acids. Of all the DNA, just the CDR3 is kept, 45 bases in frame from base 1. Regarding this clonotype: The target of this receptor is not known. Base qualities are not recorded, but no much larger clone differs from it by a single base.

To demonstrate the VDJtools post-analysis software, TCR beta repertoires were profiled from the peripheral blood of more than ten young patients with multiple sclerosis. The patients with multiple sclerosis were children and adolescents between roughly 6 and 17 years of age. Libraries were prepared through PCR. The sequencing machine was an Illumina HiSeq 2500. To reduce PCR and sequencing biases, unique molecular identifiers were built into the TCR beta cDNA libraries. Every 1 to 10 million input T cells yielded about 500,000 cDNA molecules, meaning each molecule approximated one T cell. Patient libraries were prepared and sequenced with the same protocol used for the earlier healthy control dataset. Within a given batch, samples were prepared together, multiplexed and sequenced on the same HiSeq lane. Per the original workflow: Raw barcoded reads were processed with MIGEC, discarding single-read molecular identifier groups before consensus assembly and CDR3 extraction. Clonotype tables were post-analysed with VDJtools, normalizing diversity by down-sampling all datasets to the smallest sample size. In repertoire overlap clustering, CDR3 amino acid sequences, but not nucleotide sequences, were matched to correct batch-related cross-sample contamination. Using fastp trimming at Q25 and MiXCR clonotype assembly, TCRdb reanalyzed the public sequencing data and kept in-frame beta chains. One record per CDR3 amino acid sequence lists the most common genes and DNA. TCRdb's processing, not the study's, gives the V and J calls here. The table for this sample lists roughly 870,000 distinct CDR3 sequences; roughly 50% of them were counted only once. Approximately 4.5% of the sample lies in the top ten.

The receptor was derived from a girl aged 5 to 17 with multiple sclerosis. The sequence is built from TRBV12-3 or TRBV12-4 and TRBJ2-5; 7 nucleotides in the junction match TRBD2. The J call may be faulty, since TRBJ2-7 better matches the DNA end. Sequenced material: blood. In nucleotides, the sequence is TGTGCCAGCAGTTTTGGGGGAGGGCCCTTTTACGAGCAGTACTTC. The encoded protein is CASSFGGGPFYEQYF.